The 11 T cell receptor beta chains below were found in one sample sequenced in a study of early T cells in non-severe SARS-CoV-2 infection (dated by TCRdb to the early 2020s). Library prep was done by 5' RACE. The sequencer listed for this sample is NextSeq 500. TCRdb cleaned the public reads at Q25 with fastp, built clones with MiXCR and kept in-frame beta chains. Records with the same CDR3 protein are collapsed into one entry carrying the most frequent genes and DNA. Across this sample there are roughly 20,000 distinct CDR3 sequences, with under 5% seen only once. The ten top clones hold 1.4% to 1.5% of the sample. The specimen was whole blood. The receptors were gathered from an adult who was a healthcare worker with PCR-confirmed SARS-CoV-2 infection or an uninfected control (not recorded which).

The J gene is TRBJ2-7, the V gene TRBV7-8; no clear D. In germline, CDR1 is SGHVS, CDR2 FQNEAQ. This CDR3 is built from 14 residues. The V and J ends lost 5 bases and 2 bases respectively, with 13 bases between them. The CDR3 nucleotides are TGTGCCAGCAGCACTCGGACGGAAACCTACGAGCAGTACTTC. This sequence encodes CASSTRTETYEQYF.

This clonotype was recorded at least ten times. For the CDR3, the DNA is TGCGCCAGCAGCTTTGAGGGCGATCAGCCCCAGCATTTT. It yields the protein CASSFEGDQPQHF. The chain recombines TRBV5-1 with TRBJ1-5; D is uncertain. The V and J ends lost 2 bases and 5 bases respectively, with 8 bases between them. Germline CDR1 SGHRS, CDR2 YFSETQ. This CDR3 contains 13 residues.

There are many counts of this clonotype. This chain connects TRBV7-2 to TRBJ2-1; D is unclear. This CDR3 region has 15 residues. Germline V gene lookup returns CDR1 SGHTA and CDR2 FQGNSA. Trimming removed 1 base at V and 1 base at J, with 8 bases between. The CDR3 DNA reads as TGTGCCAGCAGCTTAGAGTCCCAATCCTACAATGAGCAGTTCTTC. Its translation is CASSLESQSYNEQFF.

The V gene is TRBV7-4, the J gene TRBJ1-3; D is undetermined. The V and J ends lost 0 bases and 0 bases respectively, with 6 bases between them. Per germline, CDR1 SGHVT and CDR2 SQSDAQ. The CDR3 spans 15 residues. The CDR3 here is CASSLAQISGNTIYF. The DNA for the CDR3 is TGTGCCAGCAGCTTAGCGCAGATCTCTGGAAACACCATATATTTT.

This clonotype is labeled medium-sized. The chain employs TRBV11-2 and TRBJ2-3; D may be TRBD1 (5 bases). Germline CDR1 SGHAT, CDR2 FQNNGV. V gave up 5 bases and J gave up 1 base, with 16 bases separating them. The CDR3 extends over 16 amino acids. The CDR3 loop reads CASSQLGLRGTDTQYF. CDR3 nucleotide sequence: TGTGCCAGCAGCCAGCTGGGGCTTCGCGGCACAGATACGCAGTATTTT.

This clonotype was recorded many times. The chain joins TRBV20-1 to TRBJ2-1; D call uncertain. V was cut by 5 bases and J by 5 bases, with 10 bases left in between. The CDR3 contains 12 residues. CDR1 is DFQATT, CDR2 SNEGSKA, per germline (reference sequence). The CDR3 reads CSAQKIHNEQFF. The CDR3 DNA reads TGCAGTGCTCAGAAAATCCACAATGAGCAGTTCTTC.

This clonotype was picked up many times. The gene calls are TRBV24-1 and TRBJ2-2, with D possibly TRBD1 on 6 matching bases. Looked up from germline, CDR1 is KGHDR and CDR2 is SFDVKD. Trimming stripped 10 bases from V and 0 bases from J, with 11 bases between. The CDR3 is made up of 14 amino acids. The chain's CDR3 is CATAGTPNTGELFF. The CDR3 DNA reads as TGTGCCACAGCCGGGACACCGAACACCGGGGAGCTGTTTTTT.

This clonotype occurred many times. This CDR3 reads CASSYPGSLYEQYF. The CDR3 nucleotides are TGTGCCAGCAGCTACCCGGGGAGTCTCTACGAGCAGTACTTC. The V call is TRBV7-9, the J call TRBJ2-7, with D possibly matching TRBD2 (5 bases). CDR1 SEHNR and CDR2 FQNEAQ come from the germline V gene (reference sequence). V lost 4 bases, J lost 3 bases, and 13 bases lay in between. CDR3 size: 14 residues.

V and J are TRBV6-5 and TRBJ2-1; 7 bases align to TRBD1. CDR3 length: 17 residues. V shed 0 bases and J 4 bases; nucleotides not matched to a gene: 9. Germline V gene lookup returns CDR1 MNHEY and CDR2 SVGAGI. The CDR3 nucleotides read TGTGCCAGCAGTTACTCGAAAGGGGGCTCAGGGTACAATGAGCAGTTCTTC. This gives the protein CASSYSKGGSGYNEQFF.

The table lists this clonotype with many counts. This chain joins TRBV20-1 and TRBJ1-1, with TRBD1 identical over 7 bases. The length of the CDR3 is 13 residues. Per germline, CDR1 DFQATT and CDR2 SNEGSKA (reference sequence). V lost 1 base, J lost 4 bases, and 3 bases stayed unmatched. The CDR3 is CSARGQGGTEAFF. The CDR3, as DNA: TGCAGTGCTAGAGGACAGGGAGGCACTGAAGCTTTCTTT.

On this clonotype: Given a much more abundant clone one base away, this may be a read error. This chain joins TRBV12-3 or TRBV12-4 and TRBJ1-1, with D unresolved. The CDR3 totals 13 residues. CDR3 in amino acids: CASSLNGYTEASF. For the CDR3, the DNA is TGTGCCAGCAGTTTAAACGGATATACTGAAGCTTCCTTT.